Below are 18 T cell receptor beta chains sequenced from a single sample in a study of cytomegalovirus exposure and HLA in healthy donors. Primers included in the PCR were 60 Vbeta and 13 Jbeta primers. Produced via immunoSEQ multiplex PCR; TCRdb's table is partial and in-frame only. The sample totals 55,000 to 85,000 clones; its top ten clones hold about 2.4%. Sequencing used PBMCs. These receptors were taken from a female donor in good health and CMV-seropositive.

This chain joins TRBV5-3 and TRBJ2-1; D unresolved. TRBV5-3 is an open reading frame whose function is uncertain. The CDR3 has 12 amino acids. V was cut by 2 bases and J by 5 bases, with 5 bases left in between. The CDR3 DNA sequence: TGTGCCAGAAGCTTCAGCGACAATGAGCAGTTCTTC. It codes for CARSFSDNEQFF.

In regard to this clone: One end of the junction does not line up with germline, which may come from a read error. The genes are TRBV6-5 and TRBJ2-1; maybe TRBD2 (5 bases). The CDR3 extends over 14 amino acids. Germline V CDR1 and CDR2: MNHEY, SVGAGI. CDR3 bases: TGTGCCACCCGGAGGTTGAACTCCGACAATGAGCAGTTCTTC. As protein: CATRRLNSDNEQFF.

Written as DNA, the CDR3 is TGCGCCAGCAGTGAGTATCTCCGGGGATCACCCCTCCACTTT. Residues: CASSEYLRGSPLHF. This chain links TRBV10-1 with TRBJ1-6, with D unresolved. This CDR3 contains 14 residues. Between the trimmed V and J ends, which lost 1 base and 10 bases, there was a span of 11 bases. The germline gives CDR1 WNHNN, CDR2 SYGVQD (reference sequence).

V and J are TRBV5-1 and TRBJ2-3, with D perhaps matching TRBD1 (6 bases). The CDR3 contains 17 residues. CDR1 SGHRS and CDR2 YFSETQ come from the germline V gene. V was clipped by 0 bases and J by 1 base, with 15 bases between them. In DNA, the CDR3 is TGCGCCAGCAGCTTGGCCAGGGACAATGCTGGCACAGATACGCAGTATTTT. Translating gives CASSLARDNAGTDTQYF.

The chain employs TRBV28 and TRBJ2-7; 7 bases line up with TRBD1. The CDR3 totals 12 residues. V was clipped by 6 bases and J by 6 bases; unmatched bases: 5. The germline gives CDR1 MDHEN, CDR2 SYDVKM. CDR3: CASSTTGTEQYF. As DNA, the CDR3 is TGTGCCAGCAGCACGACAGGGACCGAGCAGTACTTC.

The chain carries TRBV18 and TRBJ2-7, with 8 bases that match TRBD1. This CDR3 has 15 residues. Trimming at V came to 1 base and at J to 3 bases, leaving 5 bases not matched to a gene. The germline gives CDR1 KGHSH, CDR2 LQKENI. The CDR3, as DNA: TGTGCCAGCTCACCACTCACAGGGGGTAACTACGAGCAGTACTTC. It specifies CASSPLTGGNYEQYF.

The genes are TRBV7-8 and TRBJ2-7, with D maybe TRBD2 (6 bases). Germline V lookup: CDR1 SGHVS, CDR2 FQNEAQ. The V end was cut by 5 bases, the J end by 0 bases, with 17 bases between. The CDR3 is 16 residues long. The CDR3 nucleotides read TGTGCCAGCAGCCCGGGCCGCGGGGAGACCTCCTACGAGCAGTACTTC. Translating it yields CASSPGRGETSYEQYF. Drawing the rest from reference TRBV7-8 and TRBJ2-7, the complete variable domain is GAGVSQSPRYKVAKRGQDVALRCDPISGHVSLFWYQQALGQGPEFLTYFQNEAQLDKSGLPSDRFFAERPEGSVSTLKIQRTQQEDSAVYLCASSPGRGETSYEQYFGPGTRLTVT.

This chain joins TRBV18 and TRBJ2-1; D is perhaps TRBD2 (5 bases). Trimming shortened V by 0 bases and J by 8 bases, and 8 bases separated the two germline ends. Per germline, CDR1 KGHSH and CDR2 LQKENI. This CDR3 is built from 13 residues. The CDR3 reads CASSPPGSDEQFF. The CDR3 DNA reads as TGTGCCAGCTCACCACCGGGTAGCGATGAGCAGTTCTTC.

This chain links TRBV11-2 with TRBJ2-5; D is unresolved. Trimming left V 1 base short and J 4 bases short, with 10 bases between. Germline CDR1 is SGHAT and CDR2 is FQNNGV. CDR3 size: 14 residues. The CDR3 loop reads CASSLGPDVETQYF. In DNA, the CDR3 is TGTGCCAGCAGCTTAGGGCCTGATGTAGAGACCCAGTACTTC.

A remark on this clone: The sample carries other DNA sequences with the same CDR3. The V and J genes are TRBV30 and TRBJ2-4, with TRBD2 matching 9 bases. There are 17 residues in the CDR3. From germline, CDR1 is GTSNPN and CDR2 SVGIG (reference sequence). V lost 1 base, J lost 0 bases, and 7 bases stayed unmatched. This CDR3 is CAWSEKTSGIAKNIQYF. The CDR3 DNA sequence: TGTGCCTGGAGTGAGAAGACTAGCGGAATAGCCAAAAACATTCAGTACTTC.

CDR3 protein: CAWSVHSGETQYF. CDR3 DNA: TGTGCCTGGAGTGTACACAGCGGGGAGACCCAGTACTTC. This chain connects TRBV30 to TRBJ2-5; D possibly corresponds to TRBD2 (6 bases). Trimming left V 0 bases short and J 5 bases short, with 10 bases between. Germline V CDR1 and CDR2: GTSNPN, SVGIG (reference sequence). This CDR3 has 13 amino acids. Full variable domain (outside the CDR3, taken from reference TRBV30 and TRBJ2-5): SQTIHQWPATLVQPVGSPLSLECTVEGTSNPNLYWYRQAAGRGLQLLFYSVGIGQISSEVPQNLSASRPQDRQFILSSKKLLLSDSGFYLCAWSVHSGETQYFGPGTRLLVL.

CDR3 coding DNA: TGCAGCGCCCAGGGGGGACAGGCACACAATGAGCAGTTCTTC. Translation: CSAQGGQAHNEQFF. This sequence joins TRBV29-1 and TRBJ2-1, with 8 bases fitting TRBD1. Germline CDR1 is SQVTM and CDR2 is ANQGSEA. This CDR3 has 14 amino acids. V lost 7 bases and J lost 5; bases outside the gene matches: 10.

CDR3 region: CASSSTDQGDTGELFF. The DNA for the CDR3 is TGTGCCAGCAGCTCGACAGACCAGGGGGACACCGGGGAGCTGTTTTTT. The chain carries TRBV7-7 and TRBJ2-2; 7 bases align to TRBD1. This CDR3 has 16 residues. Per germline, CDR1 SSHAT and CDR2 FNYEAQ (reference sequence). The V segment lost 4 bases and the J segment 3 bases; nucleotides outside the gene matches: 8.

The chain employs TRBV6-6 and TRBJ2-7; D unresolved. V lost 6 bases to trimming and J lost 2 bases, with 8 bases between them. The CDR3 has 12 amino acids. The germline V gene has CDR1 MNHNY and CDR2 SVGAGI (reference sequence). CDR3 region: CASSQAAYEQYF. As DNA, the CDR3 is TGTGCCAGCAGCCAGGCAGCCTACGAGCAGTACTTC.

The chain links TRBV25-1 to TRBJ2-1; D is possibly TRBD2 (5 bases). The CDR3 consists of 15 residues. Looked up from germline, CDR1 is MGHDK and CDR2 is SYGVNS. The V end was cut by 5 bases, the J end by 4 bases, with 15 bases between. CDR3 DNA sequence: TGTGCCAGCAGTAATCCCCAGCCGGGATACAATGAGCAGTTCTTC. Translation gives CASSNPQPGYNEQFF.

The rearrangement uses TRBV30 and TRBJ1-2, with a possible D match to TRBD1 (6 bases). The germline gives CDR1 GTSNPN, CDR2 SVGIG (reference sequence). The length of the CDR3 is 15 residues. V lost 6 bases and J 8 bases, leaving 25 bases between the germline ends. The CDR3 loop reads CACPHQGRKGWGYTF. CDR3 sequence (DNA): TGTGCCTGTCCTCACCAGGGGAGAAAAGGCTGGGGCTACACCTTC.

V is TRBV4-2 and J is TRBJ1-1; D is uncertain. CDR1 LGHNA and CDR2 YNFKEQ come from the germline V gene. V shed 0 bases and J shed 1 base, with 9 bases lying between them. The CDR3 totals 15 residues. CDR3 sequence reads: CASSQDETENTEAFF. CDR3 bases: TGTGCCAGCAGCCAAGACGAGACTGAGAACACTGAAGCTTTCTTT.

For the CDR3, the DNA is TGTGCCAGTAGTATTCAACTAGCGGGCGAGCAGTTCTTC. It is translated as CASSIQLAGEQFF. The chain has TRBV19 and TRBJ2-1, with TRBD2 matching 9 bases. J lost 10 bases, V lost 3 bases, and 4 bases had no gene match. CDR3 size: 13 residues. Per germline, CDR1 LNHDA and CDR2 SQIVND (reference sequence).